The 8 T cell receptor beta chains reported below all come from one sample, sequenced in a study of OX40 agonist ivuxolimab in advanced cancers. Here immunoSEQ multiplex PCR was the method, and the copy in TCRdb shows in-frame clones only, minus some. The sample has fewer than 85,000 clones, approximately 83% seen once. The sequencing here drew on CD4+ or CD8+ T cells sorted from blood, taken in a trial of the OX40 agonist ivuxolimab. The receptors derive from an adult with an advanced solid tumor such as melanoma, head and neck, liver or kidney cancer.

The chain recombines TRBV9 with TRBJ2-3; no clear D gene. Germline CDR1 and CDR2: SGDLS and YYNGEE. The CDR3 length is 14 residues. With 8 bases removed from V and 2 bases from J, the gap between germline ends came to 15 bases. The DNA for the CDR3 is TGTGCCAGTAGTCTGAGACCCGACACAGATACGCAGTATTTT. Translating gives CASSLRPDTDTQYF. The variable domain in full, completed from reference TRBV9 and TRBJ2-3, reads DSGVTQTPKHLITATGQRVTLRCSPRSGDLSVYWYQQSLDQGLQFLIQYYNGEERAKGNILERFSAQQFPDLHSELNLSSLELGDSALYFCASSLRPDTDTQYFGPGTRLTVL.

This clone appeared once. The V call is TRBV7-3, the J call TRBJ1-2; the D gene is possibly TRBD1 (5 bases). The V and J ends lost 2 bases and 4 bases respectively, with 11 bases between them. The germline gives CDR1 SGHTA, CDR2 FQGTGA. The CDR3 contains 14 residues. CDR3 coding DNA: TGTGCCAGCAGCTTAGGCAGGGAGGGCTATGGCTACACCTTC. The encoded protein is CASSLGREGYGYTF.

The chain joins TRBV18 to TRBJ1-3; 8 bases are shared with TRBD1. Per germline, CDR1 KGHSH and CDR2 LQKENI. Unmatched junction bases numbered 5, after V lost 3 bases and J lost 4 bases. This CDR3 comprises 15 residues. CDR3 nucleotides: TGTGCCAGCTCACCGTCAGGACAGGGCGGAAACACCATATATTTT. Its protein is CASSPSGQGGNTIYF.

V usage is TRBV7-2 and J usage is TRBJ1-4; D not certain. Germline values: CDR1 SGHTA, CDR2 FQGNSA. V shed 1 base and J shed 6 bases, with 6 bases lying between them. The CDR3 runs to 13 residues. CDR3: CASSLGFDEKLFF. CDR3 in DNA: TGTGCCAGCAGCTTAGGTTTTGATGAAAAACTGTTTTTT.

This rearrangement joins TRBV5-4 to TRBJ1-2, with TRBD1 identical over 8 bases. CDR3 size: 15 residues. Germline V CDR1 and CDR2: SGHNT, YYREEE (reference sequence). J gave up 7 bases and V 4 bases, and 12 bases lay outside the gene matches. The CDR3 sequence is CASSLPRTGNLGYTF. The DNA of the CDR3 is TGTGCCAGCAGCCTCCCCCGGACAGGGAATCTTGGCTACACCTTC.

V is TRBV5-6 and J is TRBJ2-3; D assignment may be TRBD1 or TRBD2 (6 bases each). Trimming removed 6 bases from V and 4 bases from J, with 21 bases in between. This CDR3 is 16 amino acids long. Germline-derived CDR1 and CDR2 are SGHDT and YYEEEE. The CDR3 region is CASTLTPQGRPDTQYF. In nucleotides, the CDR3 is TGTGCCAGCACCCTAACTCCCCAGGGGAGGCCAGATACGCAGTATTTT.

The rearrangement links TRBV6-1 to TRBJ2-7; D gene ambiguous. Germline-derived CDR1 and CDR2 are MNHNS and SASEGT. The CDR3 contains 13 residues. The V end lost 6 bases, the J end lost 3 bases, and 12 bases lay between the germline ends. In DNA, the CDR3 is TGTGCCAGCAGACTAACGTTGGACTACGAGCAGTACTTC. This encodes CASRLTLDYEQYF.

The CDR3 DNA is TGTGCCAGCAGCGTAGGGGACCAAGACTACGAGCAGTACTTC. Its translation: CASSVGDQDYEQYF. The gene calls are TRBV9 and TRBJ2-7; D tentatively reads TRBD1 or TRBD2 (5 bases each). CDR1 is SGDLS, CDR2 YYNGEE, per germline. Trimming removed 0 bases at V and 3 bases at J, with 10 bases between. This CDR3 is 14 amino acids long.